The sequence of this TCR beta chain was determined in a study of PD-1 blockade in mismatch repair-deficient tumors. As to time point: approximately ten-day in vitro stimulation with candidate neoantigen peptide 7. Germline values: CDR1 SNHLY, CDR2 FYNNEI. This CDR3 has 14 residues. With 3 bases removed from V and 3 bases from J, the gap between germline ends came to 12 bases. Some clones are missing from TCRdb's copy, which holds only in-frame ones; the method was immunoSEQ multiplex PCR. This table holds several thousand clones, around 90% found once. A remark on this clone: Antigen: not known.

This specimen consisted of cells cultured in vitro, obtained from a patient treated with pembrolizumab. The chain joins TRBV2 to TRBJ2-7; no firm D call. This receptor was taken from an adult with mismatch repair-deficient cancer. CDR3 sequence: CASSEPKLYYEQYF. The CDR3 nucleotides read TGTGCCAGCAGTGAGCCTAAGCTCTACTACGAGCAGTACTTC. Full variable domain (missing parts from reference TRBV2 and TRBJ2-7): EPEVTQTPSHQVTQMGQEVILRCVPISNHLYFYWYRQILGQKVEFLVSFYNNEISEKSEIFDDQFSVERPDGSNFTLKIRSTKLEDSAMYFCASSEPKLYYEQYFGPGTRLTVT.